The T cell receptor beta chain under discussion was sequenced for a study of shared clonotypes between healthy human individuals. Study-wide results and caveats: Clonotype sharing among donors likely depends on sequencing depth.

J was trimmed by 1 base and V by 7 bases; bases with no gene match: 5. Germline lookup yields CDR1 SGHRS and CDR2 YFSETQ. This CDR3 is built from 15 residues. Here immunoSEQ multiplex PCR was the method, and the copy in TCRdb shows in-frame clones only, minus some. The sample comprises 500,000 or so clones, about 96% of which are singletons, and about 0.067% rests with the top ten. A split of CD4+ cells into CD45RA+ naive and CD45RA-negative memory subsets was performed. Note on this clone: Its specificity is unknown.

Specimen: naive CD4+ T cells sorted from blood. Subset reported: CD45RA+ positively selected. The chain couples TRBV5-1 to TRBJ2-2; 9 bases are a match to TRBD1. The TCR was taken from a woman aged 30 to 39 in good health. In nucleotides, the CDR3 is TGCGCCAGCGGGACAGGGTCGAGGAACACCGGGGAGCTGTTTTTT. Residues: CASGTGSRNTGELFF.